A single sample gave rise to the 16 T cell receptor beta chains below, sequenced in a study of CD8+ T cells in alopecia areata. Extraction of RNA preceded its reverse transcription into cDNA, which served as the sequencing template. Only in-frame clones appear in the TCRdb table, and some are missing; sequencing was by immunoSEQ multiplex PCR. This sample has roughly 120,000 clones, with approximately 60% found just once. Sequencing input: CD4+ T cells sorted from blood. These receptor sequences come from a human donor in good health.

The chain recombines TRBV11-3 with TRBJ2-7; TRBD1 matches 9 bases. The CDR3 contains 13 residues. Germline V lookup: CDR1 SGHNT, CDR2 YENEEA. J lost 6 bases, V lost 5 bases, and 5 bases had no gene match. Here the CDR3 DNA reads TGTGCCAGCAGCCGTGAACAGGGGGCCGAGCAGTACTTC. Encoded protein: CASSREQGAEQYF.

CDR3 bases: TGTGCCAGCAGTTACGGGGGGGACTATGGCTACACCTTC. Translating it yields CASSYGGDYGYTF. V gene TRBV6-6 combines with J gene TRBJ1-2; tentatively, D is TRBD1 (5 bases). Germline CDR1 MNHNY, CDR2 SVGAGI (reference sequence). The CDR3 has 13 amino acids. Trimming took off 2 bases at V and 3 bases at J, with 7 bases between the two ends.

The chain's CDR3 is CASSLASGEYNEQFF. For the CDR3, the DNA is TGTGCCAGCAGCCTGGCTAGCGGAGAGTACAATGAGCAGTTCTTC. The chain recombines TRBV13 with TRBJ2-1; 7 bases align to TRBD2. The V segment lost 5 bases and the J segment 4 bases; nucleotides outside the gene matches: 8. Germline lookup yields CDR1 PRHDT and CDR2 FYEKMQ (reference sequence). The CDR3 length is 15 residues.

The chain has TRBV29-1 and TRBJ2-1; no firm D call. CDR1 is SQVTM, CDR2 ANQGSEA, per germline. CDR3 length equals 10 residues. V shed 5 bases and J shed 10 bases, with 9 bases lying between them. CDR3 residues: CSVLAEEQFF. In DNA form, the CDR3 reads TGCAGCGTTCTGGCGGAAGAGCAGTTCTTC.

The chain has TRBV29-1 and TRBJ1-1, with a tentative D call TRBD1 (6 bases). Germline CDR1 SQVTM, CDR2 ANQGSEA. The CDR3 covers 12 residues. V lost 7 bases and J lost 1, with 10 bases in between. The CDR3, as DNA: TGCAGCGCCCAGGGACAGAACACTGAAGCTTTCTTT. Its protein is CSAQGQNTEAFF.

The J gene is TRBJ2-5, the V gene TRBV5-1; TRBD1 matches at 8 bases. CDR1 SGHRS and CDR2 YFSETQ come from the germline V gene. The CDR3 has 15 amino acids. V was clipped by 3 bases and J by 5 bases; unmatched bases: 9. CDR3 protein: CASSSQGVRGETQYF. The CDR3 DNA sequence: TGCGCCAGCAGCTCACAGGGGGTCCGAGGGGAGACCCAGTACTTC.

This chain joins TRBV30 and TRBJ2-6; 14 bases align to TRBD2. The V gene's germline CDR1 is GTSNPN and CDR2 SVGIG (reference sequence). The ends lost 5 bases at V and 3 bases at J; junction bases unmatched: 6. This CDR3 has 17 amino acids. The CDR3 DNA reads TGTGCCTGGGGGACTAGCGGGGGATTCTATGGGGCCAACGTCCTGACTTTC. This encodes CAWGTSGGFYGANVLTF.

For the CDR3, the DNA is TGTGCCAGCAGGCCTTGGGCAACAGGGGTTGAGGGCTACACCTTC. It is translated as CASRPWATGVEGYTF. The chain is built from TRBV2 and TRBJ1-2; 7 bases fit TRBD1. Germline assignment: CDR1 SNHLY and CDR2 FYNNEI. The ends lost 6 bases at V and 8 bases at J; junction bases unmatched: 15. This CDR3 spans 15 amino acids. Full variable domain (outside the CDR3, taken from reference TRBV2 and TRBJ1-2): EPEVTQTPSHQVTQMGQEVILRCVPISNHLYFYWYRQILGQKVEFLVSFYNNEISEKSEIFDDQFSVERPDGSNFTLKIRSTKLEDSAMYFCASRPWATGVEGYTFGSGTRLTVV.

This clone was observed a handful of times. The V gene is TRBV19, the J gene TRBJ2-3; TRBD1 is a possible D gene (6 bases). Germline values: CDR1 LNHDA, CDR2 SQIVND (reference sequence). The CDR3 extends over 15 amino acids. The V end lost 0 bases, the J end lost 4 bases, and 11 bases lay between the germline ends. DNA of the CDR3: TGTGCCAGTAGTATAGATTACAGGGTAGCAGATACGCAGTATTTT. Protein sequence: CASSIDYRVADTQYF.

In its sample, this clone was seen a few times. Written as DNA, the CDR3 is TGCGCCAGCATCCGGGACAGGACCGACAATGAGCAGTTCTTC. Protein: CASIRDRTDNEQFF. The chain recombines TRBV5-1 with TRBJ2-1, with 8 nucleotides matching TRBD1. CDR1 is SGHRS and CDR2 is YFSETQ in the germline V gene. V trimming: 6 bases; J trimming: 5 bases; junction bases outside the gene matches: 7. This CDR3 has 14 residues.

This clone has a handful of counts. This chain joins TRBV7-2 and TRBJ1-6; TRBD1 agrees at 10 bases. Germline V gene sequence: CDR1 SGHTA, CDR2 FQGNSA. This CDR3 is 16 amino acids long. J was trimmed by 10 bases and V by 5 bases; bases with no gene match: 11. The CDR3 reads CASSLGRDRGRSPLHF. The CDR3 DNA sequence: TGTGCCAGCAGCCTGGGGCGGGACAGGGGACGCTCACCCCTCCACTTT.

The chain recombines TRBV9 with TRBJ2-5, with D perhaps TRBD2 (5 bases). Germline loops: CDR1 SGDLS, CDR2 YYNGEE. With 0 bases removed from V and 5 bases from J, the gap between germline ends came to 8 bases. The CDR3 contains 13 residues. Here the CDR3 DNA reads TGTGCCAGCAGCGTAGGACTACGGGAGACCCAGTACTTC. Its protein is CASSVGLRETQYF.

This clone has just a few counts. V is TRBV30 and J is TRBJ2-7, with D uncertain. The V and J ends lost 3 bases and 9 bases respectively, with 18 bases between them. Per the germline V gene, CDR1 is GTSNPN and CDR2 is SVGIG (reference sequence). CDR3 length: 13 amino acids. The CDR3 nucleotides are TGTGCCTGGAGCCCCCAAGGGCCAGCCGGGCAGTACTTC. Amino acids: CAWSPQGPAGQYF. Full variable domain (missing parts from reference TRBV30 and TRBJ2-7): SQTIHQWPATLVQPVGSPLSLECTVEGTSNPNLYWYRQAAGRGLQLLFYSVGIGQISSEVPQNLSASRPQDRQFILSSKKLLLSDSGFYLCAWSPQGPAGQYFGPGTRLTVT.

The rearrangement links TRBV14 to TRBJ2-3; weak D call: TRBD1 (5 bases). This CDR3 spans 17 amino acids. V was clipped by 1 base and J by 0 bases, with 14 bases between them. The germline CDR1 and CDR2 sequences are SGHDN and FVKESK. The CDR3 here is CASSQAWGPVSTDTQYF. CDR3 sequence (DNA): TGTGCCAGCAGCCAAGCCTGGGGCCCGGTCAGCACAGATACGCAGTATTTT.

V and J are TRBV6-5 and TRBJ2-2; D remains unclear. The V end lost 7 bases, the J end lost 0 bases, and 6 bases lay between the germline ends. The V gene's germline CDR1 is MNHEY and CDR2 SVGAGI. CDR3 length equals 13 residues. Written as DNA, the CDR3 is TGTGCCAGCACCCTCCCGAACACCGGGGAGCTGTTTTTT. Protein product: CASTLPNTGELFF.

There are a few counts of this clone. The CDR3 DNA sequence: TGCGCCAGCCGTCCGGACAAAACTCCCGACTACGAGCAGTACTTC. Translated, it gives CASRPDKTPDYEQYF. J is TRBJ2-7 and V is TRBV23-1; the D gene is possibly TRBD1 (5 bases). TRBV23-1 is reported as an ORF; its role is uncertain. The CDR3 has 15 amino acids. Trimming left V 8 bases short and J 3 bases short, with 20 bases between.